Following are 25 T cell receptor beta chains from one sample sequenced in a study of beta chain features in type 1 diabetes. Expressed TCRB transcripts were sequenced because the entire RNA isolate underwent reverse transcription. The protocol was immunoSEQ multiplex PCR, while the TCRdb copy is restricted to in-frame clones and leaves out a portion. The top ten clones hold 0.044% of a sample with under 400,000 clones, 15% to 20% of them seen once. Material: naive CD4+ T cells from blood. The receptors were sampled from a woman aged 18-30 years in good health.

CDR3 DNA sequence: TGCAGCGCCGAGCAGGGGAACTATGGCTACACCTTC. Translated, it gives CSAEQGNYGYTF. The chain carries TRBV29-1 and TRBJ1-2; possibly TRBD1 for D (6 bases). Per the germline V gene, CDR1 is SQVTM and CDR2 is ANQGSEA. The CDR3 is 12 residues long. V dropped 7 bases and J dropped 2 bases, with 11 bases sitting between them.

This clone turned up a few times. The chain uses TRBV29-1 and TRBJ2-4, with D possibly TRBD2 on 8 matching bases. With 6 bases removed from V and 6 bases from J, the gap between germline ends came to 18 bases. In germline, CDR1 is SQVTM, CDR2 ANQGSEA. CDR3 length: 14 residues. The CDR3 region is CSVGGGTAGNIQYF. The CDR3 region has the DNA TGCAGCGTCGGCGGGGGGACAGCAGGAAACATTCAGTACTTC. The complete variable domain, with remaining parts taken from reference TRBV29-1 and TRBJ2-4, reads SAVISQKPSRDICQRGTSLTIQCQVDSQVTMMFWYRQQPGQSLTLIATANQGSEATYESGFVIDKFPISRPNLTFSTLTVSNMSPEDSSIYLCSVGGGTAGNIQYFGAGTRLSVL.

The chain couples TRBV19 to TRBJ1-6; 7 bases fit TRBD1. The germline V gene encodes CDR1 LNHDA and CDR2 SQIVND (reference sequence). Trimming at V came to 5 bases and at J to 9 bases, leaving 7 bases not matched to a gene. The CDR3 length is 14 residues. The CDR3 loop is CASSPTGISSPLHF. The CDR3 nucleotides read TGTGCCAGTAGTCCGACAGGGATTAGTTCACCCCTCCACTTT.

This clone showed up just once. V and J are TRBV6-4 and TRBJ2-7, with D possibly matching TRBD2 (7 bases). CDR3 size: 13 residues. V lost 7 bases to trimming and J lost 7 bases, with 17 bases between them. The germline V gene has CDR1 MRHNA and CDR2 SNTAGT. CDR3 loop: CASNGGPFGEQYF. CDR3 bases: TGTGCCAGCAACGGGGGGCCCTTTGGAGAGCAGTACTTC.

A few counts support this clone. This chain uses TRBV14 with TRBJ2-5, with 7 bases fitting TRBD1. The CDR3 length is 13 residues. Germline V gene data show CDR1 as SGHDN and CDR2 as FVKESK. J gave up 4 bases and V 2 bases, and 1 base lay outside the gene matches. CDR3 sequence (DNA): TGTGCCAGCAGCCAATCAGGGGGAGAGACCCAGTACTTC. Translated, it gives CASSQSGGETQYF.

This clone was detected only a few times. This rearrangement joins TRBV30 to TRBJ1-1; D unclear. The CDR3 runs 12 residues. Germline V gene lookup returns CDR1 GTSNPN and CDR2 SVGIG (reference sequence). V gave up 4 bases and J gave up 3 bases, with 9 bases separating them. CDR3 nucleotides: TGTGCCTGGAAGCCGAGGCACACTGAAGCTTTCTTT. Protein: CAWKPRHTEAFF.

The chain recombines TRBV7-9 with TRBJ1-2; the match to TRBD1 covers 9 bases. The CDR3 consists of 15 residues. The junction had 3 bases not matched to a gene; V was cut back by 1 base and J by 3 bases. Germline V gene sequence: CDR1 SEHNR, CDR2 FQNEAQ (reference sequence). This CDR3 reads CASSLGTGVDYGYTF. CDR3 sequence (DNA): TGTGCCAGCAGCTTAGGGACAGGGGTGGACTATGGCTACACCTTC.

The V gene is TRBV7-9, the J gene TRBJ2-7; maybe TRBD1 (5 bases). This CDR3 spans 13 amino acids. With 9 bases removed from V and 7 bases from J, the gap between germline ends came to 19 bases. The germline V gene has CDR1 SEHNR and CDR2 FQNEAQ (reference sequence). CDR3 in amino acids: CARDARETGEQYF. Here the CDR3 DNA reads TGTGCCAGAGATGCTAGGGAAACAGGAGAGCAGTACTTC. The full variable domain, rest sourced from reference TRBV7-9 and TRBJ2-7, is DTGVSQNPRHKITKRGQNVTFRCDPISEHNRLYWYRQTLGQGPEFLTYFQNEAQLEKSRLLSDRFSAERPKGSFSTLEIQRTEQGDSAMYLCARDARETGEQYFGPGTRLTVT.

The rearrangement links TRBV5-5 to TRBJ2-2; D unclear. Trimming left V 1 base short and J 6 bases short, with 7 bases between. This CDR3 contains 13 residues. Germline lookup yields CDR1 SGHKS and CDR2 YYEKEE (reference sequence). Here the CDR3 DNA reads TGTGCCAGCAGCTTGCTTTCCGCCGGGGAGCTGTTTTTT. Amino acids: CASSLLSAGELFF.

V gene TRBV18 combines with J gene TRBJ1-1; no reliable D call. Trimming shortened V by 3 bases and J by 1 base, and 9 bases separated the two germline ends. The CDR3 runs 14 residues. In germline, CDR1 is KGHSH, CDR2 LQKENI. The CDR3 DNA reads as TGTGCCAGCTCACCCGGACTGGGGAACACTGAAGCTTTCTTT. As protein: CASSPGLGNTEAFF.

This chain connects TRBV5-4 to TRBJ2-3, with 13 bases aligning to TRBD2. The germline gives CDR1 SGHNT, CDR2 YYREEE (reference sequence). The CDR3 has 17 residues. V lost 4 bases to trimming and J lost 6 bases; unmatched junction nucleotides: 11. The CDR3 nucleotides are TGTGCCAGCAGCCCTCCCACTAGCGGGAGGGCCAAGGATACGCAGTATTTT. Amino acids: CASSPPTSGRAKDTQYF.

This CDR3 is CASSPGLAGAQGLDTQYF. The DNA of the CDR3 is TGTGCCAGCAGCCCGGGACTAGCGGGGGCACAGGGCTTGGATACGCAGTATTTT. The chain couples TRBV9 to TRBJ2-3, with TRBD2 matching over 14 bases. Per germline, CDR1 SGDLS and CDR2 YYNGEE. The V segment lost 4 bases and the J segment 6 bases; nucleotides outside the gene matches: 13. This CDR3 spans 18 amino acids.

The rearrangement joins TRBV2 to TRBJ1-5; the D is unclear. Between the trimmed V and J ends, which lost 5 bases and 3 bases, there was a span of 14 bases. The germline V gene has CDR1 SNHLY and CDR2 FYNNEI. The CDR3 has 15 amino acids. In DNA, the CDR3 is TGTGCCAGCAGTCGTCTGATGGGCATCAATCAGCCCCAGCATTTT. It encodes CASSRLMGINQPQHF.

In nucleotides, the CDR3 is TGTGCCAGCAGCTCCGGCGGGAGGGCAGATACGCAGTATTTT. Its protein product is CASSSGGRADTQYF. This chain connects TRBV7-2 to TRBJ2-3; 9 nucleotides line up with TRBD2. The V segment lost 4 bases and the J segment 4 bases; nucleotides outside the gene matches: 3. This CDR3 is 14 amino acids long. CDR1 is SGHTA, CDR2 FQGNSA, per germline.

A note on this clone: At one boundary the junction diverges from the germline segment, which might be a read error. This chain connects TRBV6-5 to TRBJ2-7, with TRBD1 identical over 8 bases. The CDR3 has 12 residues. CDR1 MNHEY and CDR2 SVGAGI come from the germline V gene. Here the CDR3 reads CASSSRRGRTHF. The DNA for the CDR3 is TGTGCCAGCAGTTCCCGCAGGGGGCGAACCCACTTC.

A word on this clone: The sample holds other DNA sequences that translate to the same CDR3. The V and J genes are TRBV30 and TRBJ1-2; D call uncertain. This CDR3 spans 13 amino acids. The V and J ends lost 0 bases and 2 bases respectively, with 7 bases between them. Germline CDR1 GTSNPN, CDR2 SVGIG (reference sequence). For the CDR3, the DNA is TGTGCCTGGAGTGTCGGTCAAAACTATGGCTACACCTTC. Protein sequence: CAWSVGQNYGYTF.

The rearrangement links TRBV9 to TRBJ2-2; D perhaps matches TRBD1 (5 bases). Looked up from germline, CDR1 is SGDLS and CDR2 is YYNGEE. This CDR3 has 16 amino acids. V lost 4 bases to trimming and J lost 1 base, with 14 bases between them. This chain's CDR3 is CASSFDITGNTGELFF. In DNA, the CDR3 is TGTGCCAGCAGCTTCGACATTACAGGGAACACCGGGGAGCTGTTTTTT.

This clone was seen more than once but under ten times. V and J are TRBV7-8 and TRBJ1-5; no definite D call. Per germline, CDR1 SGHVS and CDR2 FQNEAQ. CDR3 length: 16 amino acids. Trimming took off 1 base at V and 0 bases at J, with 10 bases between the two ends. CDR3 nucleotides: TGTGCCAGCAGCTTAGACGGAGGGAATAGCAATCAGCCCCAGCATTTT. This translates into CASSLDGGNSNQPQHF.

This clone showed up just a few times. The V and J genes are TRBV20-1 and TRBJ1-1; D uncertain. The germline CDR1 and CDR2 sequences are DFQATT and SNEGSKA (reference sequence). The CDR3 extends over 11 amino acids. Trimming cost V 1 base and J 7 bases, with 7 bases left between them. CDR3 in amino acids: CSARVGNEAFF. The CDR3 region has the DNA TGCAGTGCTAGAGTCGGGAATGAAGCTTTCTTT.

The rearrangement joins TRBV6-6 to TRBJ2-3; the D is unclear. Trimming cost V 7 bases and J 5 bases, with 16 bases left between them. Looked up from germline, CDR1 is MNHNY and CDR2 is SVGAGI (reference sequence). There are 14 residues in the CDR3. CDR3 amino acids: CASTLSLGEDTQYF. DNA of the CDR3: TGTGCCAGCACCTTATCCTTGGGCGAAGATACGCAGTATTTT.

The rearrangement joins TRBV29-1 to TRBJ2-7, with TRBD1 matching 7 bases. Germline values: CDR1 SQVTM, CDR2 ANQGSEA. The CDR3 has 13 residues. The V gene end was trimmed by 6 bases and the J gene end by 3 bases; junction bases not matched to a gene: 8. The CDR3 loop reads CSVADRVLYEQYF. In DNA form, the CDR3 reads TGCAGCGTCGCTGACAGGGTACTCTACGAGCAGTACTTC.

This clone was seen only a few times. The V gene is TRBV30, the J gene TRBJ2-7, with D possibly TRBD2 on 5 matching bases. Germline values: CDR1 GTSNPN, CDR2 SVGIG (reference sequence). V lost 6 bases and J lost 6, with 15 bases in between. The CDR3 is 12 residues long. In DNA, the CDR3 is TGTGCCTGCTCTATGGGAGTGGGCGAGCAGTACTTC. The encoded protein is CACSMGVGEQYF. Combining the CDR3 with reference TRBV30 and TRBJ2-7 gives the whole variable domain SQTIHQWPATLVQPVGSPLSLECTVEGTSNPNLYWYRQAAGRGLQLLFYSVGIGQISSEVPQNLSASRPQDRQFILSSKKLLLSDSGFYLCACSMGVGEQYFGPGTRLTVT.

The CDR3 nucleotides read TGTGCCAGTAGTCCAGGACCTAGCGGGGGGCCTAACACCGGGGAGCTGTTTTTT. It translates to CASSPGPSGGPNTGELFF. The chain has TRBV19 and TRBJ2-2, with TRBD2 identical over 11 bases. The length of the CDR3 is 18 residues. CDR1 and CDR2 (germline): LNHDA, SQIVND (reference sequence). The V and J ends lost 5 bases and 2 bases, in that order; junction bases with no gene match: 10. Full variable domain (missing parts from reference TRBV19 and TRBJ2-2): DGGITQSPKYLFRKEGQNVTLSCEQNLNHDAMYWYRQDPGQGLRLIYYSQIVNDFQKGDIAEGYSVSREKKESFPLTVTSAQKNPTAFYLCASSPGPSGGPNTGELFFGEGSRLTVL.

The CDR3 bases are TGTGCCAGCAGCCCGGACGGGAATGGCTACACCTTC. Protein product: CASSPDGNGYTF. J is TRBJ1-2 and V is TRBV6-6; D is undetermined. The V and J ends lost 6 bases and 6 bases respectively, with 11 bases between them. This CDR3 comprises 12 residues. Germline V gives CDR1 MNHNY, CDR2 SVGAGI (reference sequence).

The V gene is TRBV15, the J gene TRBJ2-3; D call uncertain. The CDR3 runs to 15 residues. Trimming removed 2 bases at V and 1 base at J, with 10 bases between. Germline assignment: CDR1 LNHNV and CDR2 YYDKDF (reference sequence). CDR3 amino acids: CATSRPTTGTDTQYF. In DNA, the CDR3 is TGTGCCACCAGCAGACCCACGACTGGCACAGATACGCAGTATTTT. Full variable domain (rest looked up from reference TRBV15 and TRBJ2-3): DAMVIQNPRYQVTQFGKPVTLSCSQTLNHNVMYWYQQKSSQAPKLLFHYYDKDFNNEADTPDNFQSRRPNTSFCFLDIRSPGLGDTAMYLCATSRPTTGTDTQYFGPGTRLTVL.